A single sample gave rise to the 21 T cell receptor beta chains below, sequenced in a study of blood T cell repertoires in COVID-19. Assay used: immunoSEQ multiplex PCR; TCRdb lists only in-frame clones, some missing. Counted here are about 76,000 clones, roughly 89% occurring once; the ten biggest clones make up under 9.5%. The source material was peripheral blood. These receptors were taken from a man between 25 and 39 years old with acute or convalescent COVID-19.

This chain uses TRBV7-8 with TRBJ2-2; the match to TRBD2 covers 10 bases. Germline loops: CDR1 SGHVS, CDR2 FQNEAQ. Trimming at V came to 5 bases and at J to 0 bases, leaving 6 bases not matched to a gene. CDR3 length: 17 residues. The CDR3 region has the DNA TGTGCCAGCAGCACGCGAGGACTAGCGGCGAACACCGGGGAGCTGTTTTTT. It yields the protein CASSTRGLAANTGELFF.

DNA for the CDR3: TGTGCCGTGCAACAGGGGGCGAGCTCTGGAAACACCATATATTTT. Its translation is CAVQQGASSGNTIYF. The chain couples TRBV30 to TRBJ1-3; 9 nucleotides match TRBD1. The CDR3 is made up of 15 amino acids. In germline, CDR1 is GTSNPN, CDR2 SVGIG (reference sequence). V dropped 8 bases and J dropped 0; count of bases not matched to a gene: 8.

The rearrangement uses TRBV10-2 and TRBJ1-1; a weak D match, TRBD1 (5 bases). In germline, CDR1 is WSHSY, CDR2 SAAADI. The CDR3 has 17 amino acids. With 2 bases removed from V and 2 bases from J, the gap between germline ends came to 18 bases. The CDR3 region is CASSEVIFRTPNTEAFF. CDR3 DNA: TGCGCCAGCAGTGAGGTTATTTTCAGGACACCTAACACTGAAGCTTTCTTT.

V and J are TRBV19 and TRBJ1-2, with 10 bases aligning to TRBD1. The CDR3 has 13 amino acids. Germline values: CDR1 LNHDA, CDR2 SQIVND (reference sequence). V lost 4 bases to trimming and J lost 7 bases; unmatched junction nucleotides: 3. CDR3 sequence reads: CASSNRDRGGYTF. In nucleotides, the CDR3 is TGTGCCAGTAGTAACCGGGACAGGGGTGGCTACACCTTC.

This clone was seen only once. This chain connects TRBV5-1 to TRBJ2-3; TRBD2 aligns across 10 bases. V lost 4 bases, J lost 2 bases, and 10 bases stayed unmatched. Germline assignment: CDR1 SGHRS and CDR2 YFSETQ. CDR3 length: 17 amino acids. CDR3: CASSRRLAGAPTDTQYF. The CDR3 region has the DNA TGCGCCAGCAGCCGGCGCCTAGCGGGAGCCCCCACAGATACGCAGTATTTT. Using reference TRBV5-1 and TRBJ2-3 for the parts outside the CDR3, the full variable domain is KAGVTQTPRYLIKTRGQQVTLSCSPISGHRSVSWYQQTPGQGLQFLFEYFSETQRNKGNFPGRFSGRQFSNSRSEMNVSTLELGDSALYLCASSRRLAGAPTDTQYFGPGTRLTVL.

The rearrangement uses TRBV7-2 and TRBJ2-1; no clear D. Germline CDR1 and CDR2: SGHTA and FQGNSA. This CDR3 comprises 13 residues. V lost 0 bases and J lost 9, with 9 bases in between. CDR3 DNA: TGTGCCAGCAGCTTAGCATTTTTGAGTGAGCAGTTCTTC. Protein sequence: CASSLAFLSEQFF. The full variable domain, its missing parts supplied by reference TRBV7-2 and TRBJ2-1, is GAGVSQSPSNKVTEKGKDVELRCDPISGHTALYWYRQSLGQGLEFLIYFQGNSAPDKSGLPSDRFSAERTGGSVSTLTIQRTQQEDSAVYLCASSLAFLSEQFFGPGTRLTVL.

The gene calls are TRBV11-3 and TRBJ2-1; no definite D call. The V gene lost 0 bases and the J gene lost 8 bases, with 11 bases spanning the gap. The CDR3 spans 14 residues. In germline, CDR1 is SGHNT, CDR2 YENEEA. CDR3 DNA: TGTGCCAGCAGCTTAGACCCCAGTATGGATGAGCAGTTCTTC. Protein sequence: CASSLDPSMDEQFF. The entire variable domain, with the rest obtained from reference TRBV11-3 and TRBJ2-1, is as follows: EAGVVQSPRYKIIEKKQPVAFWCNPISGHNTLYWYLQNLGQGPELLIRYENEEAVDDSQLPKDRFSAERLKGVDSTLKIQPAELGDSAVYLCASSLDPSMDEQFFGPGTRLTVL.

V usage is TRBV4-1 and J usage is TRBJ2-1, with TRBD2 matching over 13 bases. The CDR3 is made up of 16 amino acids. V shed 3 bases and J 9 bases; nucleotides not matched to a gene: 8. Looked up from germline, CDR1 is MGHRA and CDR2 is YSYEKL. CDR3 amino acids: CASSQEPGLAGLEQFF. The CDR3 nucleotides read TGCGCCAGCAGCCAGGAACCGGGACTAGCGGGACTTGAGCAGTTCTTC.

Here the CDR3 DNA reads TGTGCCAGCAGGACAGGGGGCCGTTCACCCCTCCACTTT. Translation gives CASRTGGRSPLHF. This chain links TRBV28 with TRBJ1-6; 10 bases are shared with TRBD1. Trimming cost V 6 bases and J 9 bases; bases outside gene matches: 2. Germline assignment: CDR1 MDHEN and CDR2 SYDVKM. The length of the CDR3 is 13 residues.

The chain couples TRBV27 to TRBJ2-2, with 9 bases lining up with TRBD2. CDR1 and CDR2 (germline): MNHEY, SMNVEV (reference sequence). The CDR3 is 23 residues long. The trim removed 1 base at V and 5 bases at J, leaving 26 bases unmatched. In DNA, the CDR3 is TGTGCCAGCAGTTTATGCGGGGGCGGAGGGGGGGTAGCGGGAGAAAGATTAACCGGGGAGCTGTTTTTT. Its translation is CASSLCGGGGGVAGERLTGELFF.

CDR3 nucleotide sequence: TGCGCCAGCAGCTTACAGGGGGGCAATGAAAAACTGTTTTTT. It encodes CASSLQGGNEKLFF. This sequence joins TRBV5-1 and TRBJ1-4; 8 bases map to TRBD1. V lost 2 bases, J lost 5 bases, and 2 bases stayed unmatched. The CDR3 consists of 14 residues. Germline CDR1 is SGHRS and CDR2 is YFSETQ.

The chain has TRBV11-2 and TRBJ2-6; no clear D gene. V was shortened by 3 bases and J by 2 bases, with 5 bases between the two germline ends. The CDR3 has 14 residues. The germline V gene encodes CDR1 SGHAT and CDR2 FQNNGV. DNA of the CDR3: TGTGCCAGCAGCTTTACGGCTGGGGCCAACGTCCTGACTTTC. Translating it yields CASSFTAGANVLTF. The full variable domain, in which reference TRBV11-2 and TRBJ2-6 provide the parts outside the CDR3, is EAGVAQSPRYKIIEKRQSVAFWCNPISGHATLYWYQQILGQGPKLLIQFQNNGVVDDSQLPKDRFSAERLKGVDSTLKIQPAKLEDSAVYLCASSFTAGANVLTFGAGSRLTVL.

The rearrangement links TRBV4-1 to TRBJ2-7, with TRBD1 matching 9 bases. After removal of 4 bases from V and 5 bases from J, the junction contained 9 bases not matched to a gene. There are 15 residues in the CDR3. Looked up from germline, CDR1 is MGHRA and CDR2 is YSYEKL. The CDR3, as DNA: TGCGCCAGCAGCCGCCTCCCGGGACAGGGAAACGAGCAGTACTTC. Its translation: CASSRLPGQGNEQYF.

The rearrangement links TRBV6-4 to TRBJ1-5; a possible D gene is TRBD1 (5 bases). Germline CDR1 reads MRHNA; CDR2 reads SNTAGT. The CDR3 is 18 residues long. V was clipped by 2 bases and J by 2 bases, with 19 bases between them. CDR3: CASSDTRRGEYCNQPQHF. DNA of the CDR3: TGTGCCAGCAGTGACACGAGGAGGGGCGAGTATTGCAATCAGCCCCAGCATTTT.

V gene TRBV2 combines with J gene TRBJ2-7, with 7 bases aligning to TRBD1. This CDR3 comprises 14 residues. V shed 10 bases and J 7 bases; nucleotides not matched to a gene: 16. CDR1 is SNHLY and CDR2 is FYNNEI in the germline V gene. CDR3 amino acids: CATTVTGSLGEQYF. The DNA of the CDR3 is TGTGCCACCACGGTGACAGGGAGTTTAGGGGAGCAGTACTTC.

This clone has a single count. The chain combines TRBV6-5 with TRBJ1-4, with D perhaps matching TRBD1 (6 bases). The V end lost 6 bases, the J end lost 3 bases, and 14 bases lay between the germline ends. The CDR3 is made up of 15 amino acids. Germline lookup yields CDR1 MNHEY and CDR2 SVGAGI. This CDR3 is CASREWGTPNEKLFF. Here the CDR3 DNA reads TGTGCCAGCAGGGAGTGGGGGACACCTAATGAAAAACTGTTTTTT.

The chain joins TRBV7-2 to TRBJ2-7; 14 bases are shared with TRBD2. With 3 bases clipped from V and 3 bases from J, the junction kept 1 base outside the gene matches. Germline V gene lookup returns CDR1 SGHTA and CDR2 FQGNSA. The CDR3 consists of 15 residues. The CDR3 is CASSFGTSGGYEQYF. The CDR3 DNA reads as TGTGCCAGCAGCTTTGGGACTAGCGGGGGCTACGAGCAGTACTTC.

CDR3 DNA: TGTGCCAGCCCGACCCGGGTATACCAAGAGACCCAGTACTTC. The encoded protein is CASPTRVYQETQYF. V gene TRBV27 combines with J gene TRBJ2-5; no clear D gene. The CDR3 consists of 14 residues. Trimming took 8 bases from V and 0 from J, leaving 13 bases between them. The germline V gene has CDR1 MNHEY and CDR2 SMNVEV (reference sequence).

In this sample, this clone turned up once. This chain connects TRBV24-1 to TRBJ2-2, with a tentative D call TRBD2 (6 bases). V was clipped by 3 bases and J by 5 bases, with 12 bases between them. CDR1 KGHDR and CDR2 SFDVKD come from the germline V gene. The CDR3 runs 15 residues. CDR3 protein: CATSDPTRQTGELFF. The DNA of the CDR3 is TGTGCCACCAGTGATCCGACTAGACAGACCGGGGAGCTGTTTTTT.

The chain employs TRBV30 and TRBJ2-5; D ambiguous. The V and J ends lost 8 bases and 0 bases respectively, with 16 bases between them. The germline gives CDR1 GTSNPN, CDR2 SVGIG (reference sequence). This CDR3 comprises 14 residues. The CDR3 bases are TGTGCCCTAGATCAGAAAAAGTACCAAGAGACCCAGTACTTC. It is translated as CALDQKKYQETQYF.

V usage is TRBV28 and J usage is TRBJ1-2, with unresolved D. V lost 3 bases and J 4 bases, leaving 12 bases between the germline ends. Germline V CDR1 and CDR2: MDHEN, SYDVKM. The CDR3 covers 14 residues. This chain's CDR3 is CASSFAGSSYGYTF. CDR3 DNA: TGTGCCAGCAGTTTTGCAGGTTCCTCCTATGGCTACACCTTC.